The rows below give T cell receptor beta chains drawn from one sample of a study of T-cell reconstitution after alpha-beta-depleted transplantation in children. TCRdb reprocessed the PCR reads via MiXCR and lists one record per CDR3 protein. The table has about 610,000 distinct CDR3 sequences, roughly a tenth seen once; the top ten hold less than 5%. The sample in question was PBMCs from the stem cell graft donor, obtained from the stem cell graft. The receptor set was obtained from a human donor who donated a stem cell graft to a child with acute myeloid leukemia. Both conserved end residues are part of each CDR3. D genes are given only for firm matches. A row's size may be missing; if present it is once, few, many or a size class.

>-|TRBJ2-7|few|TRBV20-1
TGCAGTGCTACCCAGCGGCTATACGACGAGCAGTACTTC
CSATQRLYDEQYF
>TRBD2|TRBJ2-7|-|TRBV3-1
TGTGCCAGCAGCCGAGGGCCTAGCGGGAGATCTCGGACCTACGAGCAGTACTTC
CASSRGPSGRSRTYEQYF
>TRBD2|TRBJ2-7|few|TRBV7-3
TGTGCCAGCAGCTTAATGGGGACTAGCGCCCACGAGCAGTACTTC
CASSLMGTSAHEQYF
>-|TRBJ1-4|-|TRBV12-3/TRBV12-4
TGTGCCAGCAGTTTAATCGGGCTTCGAGAAAAACTGTTTTTT
CASSLIGLREKLFF
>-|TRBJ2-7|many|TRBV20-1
TGCAGTGCCCCCGGGGCCAGGGGTCCCTACGAGCAGTACTTC
CSAPGARGPYEQYF
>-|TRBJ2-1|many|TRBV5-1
TGCGCCAGCAGCTTGTATGGGAACGCTTACAATGAGCAGTTCTTC
CASSLYGNAYNEQFF
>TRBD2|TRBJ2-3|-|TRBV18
TGTGCCAGCTCCGATTCTAGCGGTACGCAGTATTTT
CASSDSSGTQYF
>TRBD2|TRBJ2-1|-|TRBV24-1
TGTGCCACCAGTGACGTAGCGGGAGGTTACAATGAGCAGTTCTTC
CATSDVAGGYNEQFF
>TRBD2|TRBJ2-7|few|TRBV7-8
TGTGCCAGCAGCTTAGCGTTGGGTTCTAGCGGCCTCTACGAGCAGTACTTC
CASSLALGSSGLYEQYF
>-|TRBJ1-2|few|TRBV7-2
TGTGCCAGCAGCGGTATCCTCGGAGTCGACTATGGCTACACCTTC
CASSGILGVDYGYTF
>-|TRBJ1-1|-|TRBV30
TGTGCCTGGAGGGCCCACGGGACGAACACTGAAGCTTTCTTT
CAWRAHGTNTEAFF
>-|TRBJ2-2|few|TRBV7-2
TGTGCCAGCAGCGCTTGGAGCACCGGGGAGCTGTTTTTT
CASSAWSTGELFF
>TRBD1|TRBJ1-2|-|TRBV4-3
TGCGCCAGCAGCCAGGGGACAGGGGGCCCGGCACCCTATGGCTACACCTTC
CASSQGTGGPAPYGYTF
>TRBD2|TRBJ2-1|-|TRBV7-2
TGTGCCAGCAGCCTCAGCGGGAGAGGTGAGCAGTTCTTC
CASSLSGRGEQFF
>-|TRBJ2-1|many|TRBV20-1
TGCAGTGCTAGAGATTCTTGGGGGACGGGGTCCTACAATGAGCAGTTCTTC
CSARDSWGTGSYNEQFF
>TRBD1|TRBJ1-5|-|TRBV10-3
TGTGCCATCAGTGATTTAGGACAGGGCGGGCAGCATTTT
CAISDLGQGGQHF
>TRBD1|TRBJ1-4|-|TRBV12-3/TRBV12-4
TGTGCCAGCACTGGACAGGGCCTTGAAAAACTGTTTTTT
CASTGQGLEKLFF
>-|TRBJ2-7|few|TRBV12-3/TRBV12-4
TGTGCCAGCAGTTTAGGGGTAACGAATTCCTACGAGCAGTACTTC
CASSLGVTNSYEQYF
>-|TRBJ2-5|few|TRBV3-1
TGTGCCAGCAGCCACCGAATGACGGGGGAAGAGACCCAGTACTTC
CASSHRMTGEETQYF
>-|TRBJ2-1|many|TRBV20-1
TGCAGTCTCCTACGGGGCGGGTACAATGAGCAGTTCTTC
CSLLRGGYNEQFF
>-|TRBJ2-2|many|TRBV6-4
TGTGCCAGCAGTGAAATGCCGGCGAACACCGGGGAGCTGTTTTTT
CASSEMPANTGELFF
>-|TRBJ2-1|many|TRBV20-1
TGCAGTGCTAGAACGGGACCCTACAATGAGCAGTTCTTC
CSARTGPYNEQFF
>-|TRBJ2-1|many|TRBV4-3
TGCGCCAGCAGTCCCTCGGCGGCCCACAATGAGCAGTTCTTC
CASSPSAAHNEQFF
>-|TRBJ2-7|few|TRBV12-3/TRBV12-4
TGTGCCACCCAAAGGGTCGGGGAGCAGTACTTC
CATQRVGEQYF
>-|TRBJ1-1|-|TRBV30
TGTGCCTGGAGTGGCGGAGGGGGGGCTGAAGCTTTCTTT
CAWSGGGGAEAFF
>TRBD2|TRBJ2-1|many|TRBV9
TGTGCCAGCAGCGTTAGCGGGAGGCCCTACAATGAGCAGTTCTTC
CASSVSGRPYNEQFF
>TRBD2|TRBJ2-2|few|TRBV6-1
TGTGCCAGCATTCGACTAGCGGGATTCACCGGGGAGCTGTTTTTT
CASIRLAGFTGELFF
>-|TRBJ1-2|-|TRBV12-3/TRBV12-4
TGTGCCAGCAGTACCGGACAGCTATATGGCTACACCTTC
CASSTGQLYGYTF
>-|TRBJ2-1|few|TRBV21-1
TGTGCCAGCAGCAAGAGGTGCTACAATGAGCAGTTCTTC
CASSKRCYNEQFF
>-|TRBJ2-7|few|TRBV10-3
TGTGCCATCAGTGAGTCTCACGGGTCCCTCTACGAGCAGTACTTC
CAISESHGSLYEQYF
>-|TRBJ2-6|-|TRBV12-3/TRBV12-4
TGTGCCAGCAGTTTCCTCGGAGGCCCCTCTGGGGCCAACGTCCTGACTTTC
CASSFLGGPSGANVLTF
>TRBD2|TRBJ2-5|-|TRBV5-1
TGCGCCAGCACCTCGACTAGCGGGAGGGAGACCCAGTACTTC
CASTSTSGRETQYF
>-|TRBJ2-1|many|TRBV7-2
TGTGCCAGCAGCTTGAGACCATCAAATGAGCAGTTCTTC
CASSLRPSNEQFF
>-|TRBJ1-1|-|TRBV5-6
TGTGCCAGCAGCCCAGAAAAAAAGGGACGGCTAGCGAACACTGAAGCTTTCTTT
CASSPEKKGRLANTEAFF
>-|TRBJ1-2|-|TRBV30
TGTGCCTGGAGTGCCCTTTCTAGCTATGGCTACACCTTC
CAWSALSSYGYTF
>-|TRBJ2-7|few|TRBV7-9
TGTGCCAGCAGCTTATGGGGCCAGACTGCTAACTACGAGCAGTACTTC
CASSLWGQTANYEQYF
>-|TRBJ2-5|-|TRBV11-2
TGTGCCAGCAAGGGGTGGTACCAAGAGACCCAGTACTTC
CASKGWYQETQYF
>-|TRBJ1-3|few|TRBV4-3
TGCGCCAGCAGCCAAGATCCGGCCGGCGACAATCCTGGAAACACCATATATTTT
CASSQDPAGDNPGNTIYF
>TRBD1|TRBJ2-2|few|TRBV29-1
TGCAGCGCCCGTCCACAGGGGTCGAACACCGGGGAGCTGTTTTTT
CSARPQGSNTGELFF
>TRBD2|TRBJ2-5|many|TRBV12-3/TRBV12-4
TGTGCCAGCAGTTTTACGGGAGGCGGAGAGACCCAGTACTTC
CASSFTGGGETQYF
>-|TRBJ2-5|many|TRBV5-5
TGTGCCAGCAGCCCCTGGGACTCAAAAGAGACCCAGTACTTC
CASSPWDSKETQYF
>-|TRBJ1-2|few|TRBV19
TGTGCCAGTAGTATCAACAGGGACGGCTACACCTTC
CASSINRDGYTF
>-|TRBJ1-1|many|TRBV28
TGTGCCAGCAGTTTATTTCCAGGGAACACTGAAGCTTTCTTT
CASSLFPGNTEAFF
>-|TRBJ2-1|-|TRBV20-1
TGCAGTGCTAGAGATTTGGCCGGGGGCAATGAGCAGTTCTTC
CSARDLAGGNEQFF
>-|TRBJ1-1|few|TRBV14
TGTGCCAGCAGCCAAGAAAGTAGGAACACTGAAGCTTTCTTT
CASSQESRNTEAFF